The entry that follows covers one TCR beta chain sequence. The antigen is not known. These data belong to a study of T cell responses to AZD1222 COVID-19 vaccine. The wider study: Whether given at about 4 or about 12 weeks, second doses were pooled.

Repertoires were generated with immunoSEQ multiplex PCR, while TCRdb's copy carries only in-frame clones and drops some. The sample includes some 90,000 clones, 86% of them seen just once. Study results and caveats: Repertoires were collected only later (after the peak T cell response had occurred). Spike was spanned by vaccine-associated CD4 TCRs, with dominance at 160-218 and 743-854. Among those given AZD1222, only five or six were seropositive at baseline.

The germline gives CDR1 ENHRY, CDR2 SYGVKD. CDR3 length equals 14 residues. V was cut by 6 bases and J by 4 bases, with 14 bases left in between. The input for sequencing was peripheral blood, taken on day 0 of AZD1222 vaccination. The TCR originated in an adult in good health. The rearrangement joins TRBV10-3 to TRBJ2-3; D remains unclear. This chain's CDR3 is CAIRLSELADTQYF. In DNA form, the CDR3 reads TGTGCCATCAGGTTATCAGAACTTGCAGATACGCAGTATTTT.